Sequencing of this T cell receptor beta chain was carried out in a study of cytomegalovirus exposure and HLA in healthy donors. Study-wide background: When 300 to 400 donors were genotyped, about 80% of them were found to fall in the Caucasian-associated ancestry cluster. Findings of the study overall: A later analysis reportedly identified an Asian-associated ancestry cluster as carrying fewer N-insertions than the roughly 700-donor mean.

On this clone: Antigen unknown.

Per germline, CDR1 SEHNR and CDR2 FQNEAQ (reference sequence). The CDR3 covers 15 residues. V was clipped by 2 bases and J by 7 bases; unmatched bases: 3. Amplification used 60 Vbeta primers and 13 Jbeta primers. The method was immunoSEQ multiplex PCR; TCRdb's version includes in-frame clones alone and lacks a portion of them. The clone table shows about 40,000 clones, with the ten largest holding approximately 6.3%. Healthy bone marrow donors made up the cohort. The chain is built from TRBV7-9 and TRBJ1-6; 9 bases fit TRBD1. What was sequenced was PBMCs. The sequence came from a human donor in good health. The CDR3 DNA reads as TGTGCCAGCAGCTTAAAAGGGACAGGGAATTCACCCCTCCACTTT. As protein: CASSLKGTGNSPLHF.